This entry lists 27 T cell receptor beta chains sequenced from one sample in a study of response to subunit inactivated influenza vaccine. MiXCR, applied by TCRdb to the RT-PCR reads, yields one record per CDR3 protein. The sample has about 530,000 distinct CDR3 sequences, 10% to 15% seen once. The sequencing here drew on PBMCs from blood, taken 45 days after vaccination. The receptors shown here come from a man over 45 who received an inactivated influenza vaccine.

CDR3 DNA: TGTGCCAGCAGCCAAGCGGGTCCCAAAAACATTCAGTACTTC. It is translated as CASSQAGPKNIQYF. The chain joins TRBV16 to TRBJ2-4; D perhaps matches TRBD2 (5 bases). The ends were cut back, 2 bases at V and 2 bases at J, with 7 bases in the middle. Germline CDR1 reads KGHSY; CDR2 reads FQNENV. The CDR3 has 14 residues.

This clonotype was detected ten times or more. The chain uses TRBV24-1 and TRBJ2-1; 11 positions agree with TRBD1. This CDR3 is 16 amino acids long. Trimming removed 4 bases from V and 7 bases from J; junction bases left unmatched: 8. Germline values: CDR1 KGHDR, CDR2 SFDVKD. Written as DNA, the CDR3 is TGTGCCACCAGTGACCGGGACAGGGGGTCACGGAATGAGCAGTTCTTC. It codes for CATSDRDRGSRNEQFF.

The J gene is TRBJ2-5, the V gene TRBV7-9, with D perhaps TRBD1 (6 bases). V lost 6 bases, J lost 3 bases, and 8 bases lay in between. Germline V CDR1 and CDR2: SEHNR, FQNEAQ (reference sequence). This CDR3 is built from 12 residues. The CDR3 DNA sequence: TGTGCCAGCAGGCGACAGGAAGAGACCCAGTACTTC. Amino acids: CASRRQEETQYF.

This clonotype was observed many times. The gene calls are TRBV12-3 or TRBV12-4 and TRBJ2-7; D may be TRBD1 (6 bases). This CDR3 comprises 13 residues. The germline V and J ends were trimmed by 3 bases and 5 bases, with 11 bases remaining between them. CDR3 sequence: CASSFQGSHEQYF. In DNA form, the CDR3 reads TGTGCCAGCAGTTTTCAGGGGTCGCACGAGCAGTACTTC.

V and J are TRBV12-3 or TRBV12-4 and TRBJ2-3; D may be TRBD1 (5 bases). The CDR3 length is 15 residues. Deletions cut 7 bases from V and 2 bases from J, with 16 bases between. CDR3 amino acids: CASMRQLEITDTQYF. In DNA form, the CDR3 reads TGTGCCAGCATGCGACAGCTAGAAATCACAGATACGCAGTATTTT.

This clonotype was detected ten times or more. The chain joins TRBV12-3 or TRBV12-4 to TRBJ2-1; D is possibly TRBD1 or TRBD2 (5 bases each). The CDR3 extends over 12 amino acids. Trimming removed 5 bases at V and 8 bases at J, with 10 bases between. The CDR3 DNA follows: TGTGCCAGCAGTGAGGGGCTGCATGAGCAGTTCTTC. It is translated as CASSEGLHEQFF.

This clonotype came up a few times. The V gene is TRBV3-1, the J gene TRBJ2-1; TRBD2 agrees at 8 bases. Germline CDR1 reads LGHDT; CDR2 reads YNNKEL (reference sequence). This CDR3 comprises 17 residues. J gave up 9 bases and V 4 bases, and 17 bases lay outside the gene matches. CDR3 region: CASSPTLGAGVRIEQFF. The CDR3 DNA reads TGTGCCAGCAGCCCAACCCTGGGAGCGGGAGTTAGGATTGAGCAGTTCTTC.

V is TRBV10-3 and J is TRBJ1-6; the match to TRBD1 covers 10 bases. After removal of 3 bases from V and 10 bases from J, the junction contained 6 bases not matched to a gene. The V gene's germline CDR1 is ENHRY and CDR2 SYGVKD. CDR3 length: 15 residues. CDR3 in amino acids: CAISDGTGAGSPLHF. In DNA form, the CDR3 reads TGTGCCATCAGTGATGGGACAGGGGCAGGGTCACCCCTCCACTTT.

In its sample, this clonotype was seen a few times. The chain uses TRBV19 and TRBJ2-1; unclear D gene. The CDR3 runs 13 residues. Per germline, CDR1 LNHDA and CDR2 SQIVND (reference sequence). The ends were cut back, 0 bases at V and 7 bases at J, with 7 bases in the middle. The CDR3 sequence: CASSIDGPNEQFF. CDR3 DNA: TGTGCCAGTAGTATAGATGGGCCGAATGAGCAGTTCTTC.

This clonotype occurred a few times. The rearrangement links TRBV20-1 to TRBJ2-5; D is possibly TRBD2 (6 bases). Germline V gives CDR1 DFQATT, CDR2 SNEGSKA (reference sequence). The germline V and J ends were trimmed by 5 bases and 0 bases, with 13 bases remaining between them. This CDR3 contains 14 residues. The CDR3 DNA reads TGCAGTGCTCGATCTTGGGGGGACCAAGAGACCCAGTACTTC. Amino acid sequence: CSARSWGDQETQYF.

There are a few counts of this clonotype. The chain has TRBV20-1 and TRBJ2-1; TRBD2 matches 11 bases. V lost 4 bases, J lost 6 bases, and 14 bases stayed unmatched. From germline, CDR1 is DFQATT and CDR2 SNEGSKA (reference sequence). The CDR3 totals 17 residues. CDR3 in amino acids: CSAIDLPDSGRVNEQFF. Written as DNA, the CDR3 is TGCAGTGCTATCGACCTTCCAGATAGCGGGAGGGTCAATGAGCAGTTCTTC.

The chain has TRBV18 and TRBJ1-1; no definite D call. The CDR3 spans 17 residues. Germline V gene lookup returns CDR1 KGHSH and CDR2 LQKENI. The V and J ends lost 1 base and 1 base respectively, with 16 bases between them. The CDR3: CASSPLGFRRANTEAFF. DNA for the CDR3: TGTGCCAGCTCACCACTAGGATTCCGGCGGGCGAACACTGAAGCTTTCTTT.

In its sample, this clonotype was seen many times. The chain uses TRBV6-5 and TRBJ2-5; D is unclear. Germline lookup yields CDR1 MNHEY and CDR2 SVGAGI. The length of the CDR3 is 14 residues. Trimming pared 0 bases from V and 6 bases from J, leaving 11 bases between. The CDR3 DNA reads as TGTGCCAGCAGTTACTCCATACGTGCCCAGACCCAGTACTTC. This gives the protein CASSYSIRAQTQYF.

There are a few counts of this clonotype. The DNA of the CDR3 is TGCAGTGCTAGTAGTCCAGGGGTCTCGCATGAGCAGTTCTTC. This encodes CSASSPGVSHEQFF. V usage is TRBV20-1 and J usage is TRBJ2-1, with TRBD1 as a possible D gene (6 bases). Deletions cut 3 bases from V and 8 bases from J, with 17 bases between. Looked up from germline, CDR1 is DFQATT and CDR2 is SNEGSKA (reference sequence). The CDR3 sequence is 14 residues long.

This clonotype has just a few counts. The chain links TRBV7-3 to TRBJ2-1; D possibly corresponds to TRBD2 (5 bases). The CDR3 has 14 amino acids. The V gene lost 1 base and the J gene lost 6 bases, with 10 bases spanning the gap. Per the germline V gene, CDR1 is SGHTA and CDR2 is FQGTGA. CDR3 bases: TGTGCCAGCAGCTTAAACGGGAATCCCAATGAGCAGTTCTTC. Protein sequence: CASSLNGNPNEQFF.

The chain joins TRBV20-1 to TRBJ2-7, with D maybe TRBD2 (5 bases). This CDR3 is built from 13 residues. CDR1 is DFQATT and CDR2 is SNEGSKA in the germline V gene (reference sequence). V lost 4 bases and J lost 1, with 11 bases in between. As DNA, the CDR3 is TGCAGTGCTAACCGGGAAACATCCTACGAGCAGTACTTC. Translating gives CSANRETSYEQYF.

The DNA for the CDR3 is TGTGCCAGCAGCTTTATGGAGTCCCCTAACTATGGCTACACCTTC. This sequence encodes CASSFMESPNYGYTF. This chain uses TRBV11-2 with TRBJ1-2; the D is unclear. CDR3 length: 15 residues. V gave up 3 bases and J gave up 0 bases, with 11 bases separating them. Germline CDR1 SGHAT, CDR2 FQNNGV.

The gene calls are TRBV5-1 and TRBJ2-1, with D possibly being TRBD2 (6 bases). Germline CDR1 is SGHRS and CDR2 is YFSETQ. With 6 bases removed from V and 7 bases from J, the gap between germline ends came to 20 bases. The CDR3 consists of 15 residues. The CDR3 region is CASTVSPGVHNEQFF. CDR3 in DNA: TGCGCCAGCACCGTTTCCCCGGGAGTACATAATGAGCAGTTCTTC. The full variable domain, completed using reference TRBV5-1 and TRBJ2-1, is KAGVTQTPRYLIKTRGQQVTLSCSPISGHRSVSWYQQTPGQGLQFLFEYFSETQRNKGNFPGRFSGRQFSNSRSEMNVSTLELGDSALYLCASTVSPGVHNEQFFGPGTRLTVL.

This clonotype was counted many times. This chain joins TRBV15 and TRBJ1-2, with D uncertain. The CDR3 is made up of 13 amino acids. Trimming shortened V by 5 bases and J by 4 bases, and 11 bases separated the two germline ends. Germline V gene sequence: CDR1 LNHNV, CDR2 YYDKDF (reference sequence). This chain's CDR3 is CATSVDHLYGYTF. CDR3 coding DNA: TGTGCCACCAGCGTTGATCATCTCTATGGCTACACCTTC.

This clonotype was counted many times. The chain is built from TRBV12-3 or TRBV12-4 and TRBJ2-3, with D maybe TRBD2 (5 bases). This CDR3 is 13 amino acids long. V was clipped by 6 bases and J by 5 bases, with 12 bases between them. DNA of the CDR3: TGTGCCAGCAGCCCTGCCCGGGGAGATACGCAGTATTTT. It translates to CASSPARGDTQYF.

This clonotype has more than one count but fewer than ten. This chain uses TRBV12-3 or TRBV12-4 with TRBJ2-7; D not certain. CDR3 length: 12 amino acids. V was shortened by 3 bases and J by 6 bases, with 9 bases between the two germline ends. The DNA for the CDR3 is TGTGCCAGCAGTTTTTCTCGGGTCGAGCAGTACTTC. It codes for CASSFSRVEQYF.

The rearrangement uses TRBV12-3 or TRBV12-4 and TRBJ2-7, with 10 bases lining up with TRBD2. CDR3 size: 17 residues. In DNA, the CDR3 is TGTACCTGCAGTTTGACGGGACTAGCGAGGGGCTCCTACGAGCAGTACTTC. Protein: CTCSLTGLARGSYEQYF.

The sample holds many counts of this clonotype. V gene TRBV7-9 combines with J gene TRBJ1-5, with unresolved D. CDR3 length equals 15 residues. CDR1 and CDR2 from the germline V gene are SEHNR and FQNEAQ (reference sequence). V lost 0 bases to trimming and J lost 3 bases, with 9 bases between them. The CDR3 protein is CASSLAGFSNQPQHF. The CDR3 region has the DNA TGTGCCAGCAGCTTAGCTGGATTCTCCAATCAGCCCCAGCATTTT.

V and J are TRBV3-1 and TRBJ2-7, with D perhaps TRBD1 (6 bases). The V gene lost 0 bases and the J gene lost 2 bases, with 11 bases spanning the gap. CDR3 size: 15 residues. The germline V gene has CDR1 LGHDT and CDR2 YNNKEL (reference sequence). CDR3 bases: TGTGCCAGCAGCCAAGATGTTGACAGGCCCTACGAGCAGTACTTC. Translated, it gives CASSQDVDRPYEQYF.

In this sample, this clonotype turned up many times. The chain couples TRBV7-2 to TRBJ2-1; 8 bases match TRBD2. With V trimmed by 5 bases and J by 6 bases, 6 bases remained unmatched. CDR1 and CDR2 from the germline V gene are SGHTA and FQGNSA. The CDR3 has 14 amino acids. The DNA of the CDR3 is TGTGCCAGCAGCCGGCTAGCGGGTACCAATGAGCAGTTCTTC. It specifies CASSRLAGTNEQFF.

Worth noting for this clonotype: Mismatch with germline at one junction end may stem from a read error. The V call is TRBV7-2, the J call TRBJ2-5; D is undetermined. Per germline, CDR1 SGHTA and CDR2 FQGNSA. The CDR3 has 12 residues. CDR3 in DNA: TGTGCCAGCAGCCAACACCACGAGACCCAGTACTTC. Translation: CASSQHHETQYF.

This rearrangement joins TRBV27 to TRBJ2-7; TRBD1 aligns across 9 bases. The CDR3 length is 14 residues. V gave up 4 bases and J gave up 6 bases; unmatched junction bases: 7. Germline V gene sequence: CDR1 MNHEY, CDR2 SMNVEV (reference sequence). CDR3 in DNA: TGTGCCAGCAGTTCTGGGACAGGGTATGGCGAGCAGTACTTC. It specifies CASSSGTGYGEQYF.